This TCR beta chain is from a study of blood T cells in healthy people across ages. Study-wide points: Per million T cells, the diversity of TCR beta decreased roughly linearly as age advanced. Since the PBMCs were unsorted, naive and antigen-experienced cells could not be conclusively compared.

Healthy individuals of Caucasian origin from Russia, aged about 6 to 90, served as donors. Between the trimmed V and J ends, which lost 5 bases and 0 bases, there was a span of 6 bases. CDR3 length: 13 amino acids. This clonotype was seen repeatedly, ten times or more. Its antigen is as yet unknown. Primed by a sample-barcoded 5' primer and a J-beta primer mix, a second PCR proceeded for 7 to 11 cycles. Each CDR3 protein gets one entry after TCRdb re-called the 5' RACE reads with MiXCR. This table has 1.5 million to 1.9 million distinct CDR3 sequences, 42% appearing once. The chain joins TRBV12-3 or TRBV12-4 to TRBJ2-3; TRBD1 is a possible D gene (6 bases). The receptor was derived from a woman younger than 35 in good health. The sample comprised blood. The CDR3 nucleotides are TGTGCCAGCAGTGGACAGAGCACAGATACGCAGTATTTT. Protein product: CASSGQSTDTQYF.